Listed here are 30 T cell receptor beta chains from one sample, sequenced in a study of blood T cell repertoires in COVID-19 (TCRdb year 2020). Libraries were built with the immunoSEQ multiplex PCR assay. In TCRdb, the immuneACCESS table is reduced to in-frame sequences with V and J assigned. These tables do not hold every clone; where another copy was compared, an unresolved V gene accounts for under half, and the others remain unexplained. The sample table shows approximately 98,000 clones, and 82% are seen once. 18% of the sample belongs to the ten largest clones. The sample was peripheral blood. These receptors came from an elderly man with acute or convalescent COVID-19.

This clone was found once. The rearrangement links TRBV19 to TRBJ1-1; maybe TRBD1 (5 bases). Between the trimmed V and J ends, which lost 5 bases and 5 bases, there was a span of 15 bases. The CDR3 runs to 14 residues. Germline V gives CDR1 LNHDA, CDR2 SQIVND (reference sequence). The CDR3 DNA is TGTGCCAGTAGTTGGGGCCCCGGAGAGACTGAAGCTTTCTTT. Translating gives CASSWGPGETEAFF.

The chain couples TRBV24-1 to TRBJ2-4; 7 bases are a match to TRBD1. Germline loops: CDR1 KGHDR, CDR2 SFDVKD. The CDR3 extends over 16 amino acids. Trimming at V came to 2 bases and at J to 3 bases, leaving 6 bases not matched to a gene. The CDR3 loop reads CATSDSQGKGKNIQYF. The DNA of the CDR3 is TGTGCCACCAGTGATTCACAGGGGAAGGGCAAAAACATTCAGTACTTC.

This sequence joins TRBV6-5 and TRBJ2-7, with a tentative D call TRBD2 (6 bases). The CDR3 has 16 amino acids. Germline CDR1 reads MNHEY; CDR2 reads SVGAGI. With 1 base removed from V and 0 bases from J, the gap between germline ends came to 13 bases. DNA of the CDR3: TGTGCCAGCAGTTACTTCGGGACTTCCATCTCCTACGAGCAGTACTTC. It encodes CASSYFGTSISYEQYF.

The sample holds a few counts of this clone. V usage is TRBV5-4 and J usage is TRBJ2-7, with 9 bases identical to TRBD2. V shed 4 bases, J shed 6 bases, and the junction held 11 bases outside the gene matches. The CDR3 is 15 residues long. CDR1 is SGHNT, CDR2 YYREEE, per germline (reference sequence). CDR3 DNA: TGTGCCAGCAGCCCCCGGGTGGCGGGAGGGTCCGAGCAGTACTTC. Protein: CASSPRVAGGSEQYF.

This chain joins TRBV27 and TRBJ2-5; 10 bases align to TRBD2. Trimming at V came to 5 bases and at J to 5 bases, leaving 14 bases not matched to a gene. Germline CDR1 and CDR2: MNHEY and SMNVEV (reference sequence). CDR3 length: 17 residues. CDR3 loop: CASSVILAGLRVETQYF. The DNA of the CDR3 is TGTGCCAGCAGTGTGATACTAGCGGGGCTGAGAGTGGAGACCCAGTACTTC.

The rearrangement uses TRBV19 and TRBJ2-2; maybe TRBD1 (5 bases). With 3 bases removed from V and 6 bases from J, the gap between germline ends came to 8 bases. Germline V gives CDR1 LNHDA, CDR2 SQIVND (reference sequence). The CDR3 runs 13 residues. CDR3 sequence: CASSIWGSGELFF. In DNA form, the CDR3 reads TGTGCCAGTAGTATTTGGGGCTCCGGGGAGCTGTTTTTT.

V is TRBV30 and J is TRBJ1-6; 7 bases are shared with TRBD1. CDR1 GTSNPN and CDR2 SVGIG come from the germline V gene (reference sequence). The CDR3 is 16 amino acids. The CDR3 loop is CAQTGNPSSYNSPLHF. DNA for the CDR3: TGTGCGCAGACAGGGAATCCTAGCTCCTATAATTCACCCCTCCACTTT.

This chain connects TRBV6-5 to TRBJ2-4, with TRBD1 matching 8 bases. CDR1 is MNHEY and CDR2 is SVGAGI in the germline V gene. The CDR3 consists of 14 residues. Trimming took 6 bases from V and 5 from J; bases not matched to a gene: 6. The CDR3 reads CASRLDRVENIQYF. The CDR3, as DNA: TGTGCCAGCAGACTGGACAGGGTAGAAAACATTCAGTACTTC.

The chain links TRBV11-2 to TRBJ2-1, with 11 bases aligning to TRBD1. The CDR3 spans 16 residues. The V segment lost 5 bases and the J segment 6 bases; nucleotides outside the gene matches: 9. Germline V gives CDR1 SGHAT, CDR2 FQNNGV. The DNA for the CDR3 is TGTGCCAGCAGCACCCTGGCGGGGACAGGGGGCAATGAGCAGTTCTTC. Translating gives CASSTLAGTGGNEQFF.

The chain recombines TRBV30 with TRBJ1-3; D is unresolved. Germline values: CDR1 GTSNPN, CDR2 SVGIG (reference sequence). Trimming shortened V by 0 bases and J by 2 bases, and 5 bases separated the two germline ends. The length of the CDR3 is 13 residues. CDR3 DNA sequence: TGTGCCTGGAGTGTCCCTCCTGGAAACACCATATATTTT. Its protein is CAWSVPPGNTIYF.

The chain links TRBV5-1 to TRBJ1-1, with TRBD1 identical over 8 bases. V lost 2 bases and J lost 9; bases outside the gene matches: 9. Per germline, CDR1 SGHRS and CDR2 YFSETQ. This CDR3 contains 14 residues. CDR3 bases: TGCGCCAGCAGCTTCGGCGGGCAGGGGGCCCAAGCTTTCTTT. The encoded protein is CASSFGGQGAQAFF. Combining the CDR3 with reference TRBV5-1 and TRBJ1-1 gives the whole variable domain KAGVTQTPRYLIKTRGQQVTLSCSPISGHRSVSWYQQTPGQGLQFLFEYFSETQRNKGNFPGRFSGRQFSNSRSEMNVSTLELGDSALYLCASSFGGQGAQAFFGQGTRLTVV.

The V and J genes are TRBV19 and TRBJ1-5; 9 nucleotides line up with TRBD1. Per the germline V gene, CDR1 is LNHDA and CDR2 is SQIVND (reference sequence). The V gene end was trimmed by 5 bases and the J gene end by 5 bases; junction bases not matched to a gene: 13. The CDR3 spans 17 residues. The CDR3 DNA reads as TGTGCCAGTAGTTCCCTTGGGGACAGGGTTTCGGATCAGCCCCAGCATTTT. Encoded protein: CASSSLGDRVSDQPQHF.

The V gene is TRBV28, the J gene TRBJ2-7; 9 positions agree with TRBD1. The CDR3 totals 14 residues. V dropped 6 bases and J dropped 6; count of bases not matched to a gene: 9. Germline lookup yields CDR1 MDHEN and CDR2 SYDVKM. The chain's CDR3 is CASRYRGPVSEQYF. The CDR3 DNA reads TGTGCCAGCAGATACAGGGGGCCAGTTTCCGAGCAGTACTTC. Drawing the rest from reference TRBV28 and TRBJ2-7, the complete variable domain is DVKVTQSSRYLVKRTGEKVFLECVQDMDHENMFWYRQDPGLGLRLIYFSYDVKMKEKGDIPEGYSVSREKKERFSLILESASTNQTSMYLCASRYRGPVSEQYFGPGTRLTVT.

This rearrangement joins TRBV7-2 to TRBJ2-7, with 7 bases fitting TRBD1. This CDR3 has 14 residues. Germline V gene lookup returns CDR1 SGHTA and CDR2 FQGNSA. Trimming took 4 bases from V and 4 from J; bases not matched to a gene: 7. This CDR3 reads CASSSRQGVYEQYF. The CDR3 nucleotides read TGTGCCAGCAGCTCTAGACAGGGAGTTTACGAGCAGTACTTC.

CDR3 sequence reads: CASSEYGSEAFF. The CDR3 coding sequence is TGTGCCAGCAGTGAATATGGTAGTGAAGCTTTCTTT. This chain links TRBV25-1 with TRBJ1-1; no clear D. Germline-derived CDR1 and CDR2 are MGHDK and SYGVNS. Trimming shortened V by 0 bases and J by 7 bases, and 6 bases separated the two germline ends. The CDR3 covers 12 residues.

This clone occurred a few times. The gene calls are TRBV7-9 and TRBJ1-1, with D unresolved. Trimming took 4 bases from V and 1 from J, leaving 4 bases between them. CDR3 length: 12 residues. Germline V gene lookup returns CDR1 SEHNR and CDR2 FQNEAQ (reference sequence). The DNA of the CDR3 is TGTGCCAGCAGCTGGCAGAACACTGAAGCTTTCTTT. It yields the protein CASSWQNTEAFF.

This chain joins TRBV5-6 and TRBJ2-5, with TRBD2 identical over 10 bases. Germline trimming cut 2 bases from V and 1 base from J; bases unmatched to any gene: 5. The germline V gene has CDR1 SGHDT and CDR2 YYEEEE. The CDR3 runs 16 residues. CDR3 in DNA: TGTGCCAGCAGCTTATTAGCGGGAGGAACCCAAGAGACCCAGTACTTC. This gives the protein CASSLLAGGTQETQYF.

DNA of the CDR3: TGTGCCAGCAGCTTAGGGCAGGGCGGTAGATACGAGCAGTACTTC. Residues: CASSLGQGGRYEQYF. The chain is built from TRBV7-2 and TRBJ2-7; D possibly corresponds to TRBD1 (5 bases). Trimming took off 1 base at V and 4 bases at J, with 14 bases between the two ends. Germline V lookup: CDR1 SGHTA, CDR2 FQGNSA. The CDR3 is 15 residues long.

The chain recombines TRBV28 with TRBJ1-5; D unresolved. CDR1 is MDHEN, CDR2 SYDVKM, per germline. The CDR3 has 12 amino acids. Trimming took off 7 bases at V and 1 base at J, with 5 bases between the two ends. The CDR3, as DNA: TGTGCCAGCAATCCAAGCAATCAGCCCCAGCATTTT. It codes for CASNPSNQPQHF.

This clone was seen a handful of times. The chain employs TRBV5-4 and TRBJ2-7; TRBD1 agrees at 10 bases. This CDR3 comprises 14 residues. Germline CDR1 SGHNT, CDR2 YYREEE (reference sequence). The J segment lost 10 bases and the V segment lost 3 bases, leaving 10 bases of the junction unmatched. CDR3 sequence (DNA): TGTGCCAGCAGCTCAGCGGGACAGGGGAGAAACCAGTACTTC. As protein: CASSSAGQGRNQYF.

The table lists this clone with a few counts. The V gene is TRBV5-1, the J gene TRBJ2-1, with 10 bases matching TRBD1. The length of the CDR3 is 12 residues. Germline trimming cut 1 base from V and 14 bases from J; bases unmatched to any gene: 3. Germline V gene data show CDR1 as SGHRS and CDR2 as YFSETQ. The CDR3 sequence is CASSLYGQGEFF. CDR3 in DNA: TGCGCCAGCAGCTTGTACGGACAGGGGGAGTTCTTC.

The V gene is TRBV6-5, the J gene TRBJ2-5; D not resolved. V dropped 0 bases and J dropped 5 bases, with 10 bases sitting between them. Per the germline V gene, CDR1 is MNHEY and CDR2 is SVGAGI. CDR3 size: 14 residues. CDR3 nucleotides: TGTGCCAGCAGTTACTCGGAGCTGGAGGAGACCCAGTACTTC. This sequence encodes CASSYSELEETQYF.

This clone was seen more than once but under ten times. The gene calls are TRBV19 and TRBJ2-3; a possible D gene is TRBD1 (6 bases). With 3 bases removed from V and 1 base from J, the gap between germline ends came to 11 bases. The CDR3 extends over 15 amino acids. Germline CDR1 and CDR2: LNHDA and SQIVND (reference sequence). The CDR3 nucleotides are TGTGCCAGTAGTATGGGGCAGGGGCGCACAGATACGCAGTATTTT. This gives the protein CASSMGQGRTDTQYF.

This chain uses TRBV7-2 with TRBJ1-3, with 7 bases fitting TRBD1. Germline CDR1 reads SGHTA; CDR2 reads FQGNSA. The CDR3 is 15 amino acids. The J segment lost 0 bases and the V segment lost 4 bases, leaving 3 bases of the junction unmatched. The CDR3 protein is CASSYRGSSGNTIYF. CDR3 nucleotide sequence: TGTGCCAGCAGCTACAGGGGCTCCTCTGGAAACACCATATATTTT.

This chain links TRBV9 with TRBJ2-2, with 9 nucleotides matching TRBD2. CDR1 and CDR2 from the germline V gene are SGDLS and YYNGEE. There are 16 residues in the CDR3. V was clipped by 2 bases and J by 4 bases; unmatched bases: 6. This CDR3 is CASSVSGSGGTGELFF. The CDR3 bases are TGTGCCAGCAGCGTTAGCGGGAGCGGGGGCACCGGGGAGCTGTTTTTT.

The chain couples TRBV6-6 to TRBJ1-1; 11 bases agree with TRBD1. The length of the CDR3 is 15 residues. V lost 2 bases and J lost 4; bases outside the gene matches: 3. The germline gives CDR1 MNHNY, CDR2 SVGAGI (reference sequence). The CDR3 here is CASSYGGTGGTEAFF. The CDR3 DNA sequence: TGTGCCAGCAGTTACGGGGGGACAGGGGGCACTGAAGCTTTCTTT.

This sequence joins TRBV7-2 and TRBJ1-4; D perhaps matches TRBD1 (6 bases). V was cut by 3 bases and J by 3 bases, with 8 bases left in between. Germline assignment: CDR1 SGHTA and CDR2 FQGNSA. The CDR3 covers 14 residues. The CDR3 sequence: CASSLAGANEKLFF. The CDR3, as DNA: TGTGCCAGCAGCTTGGCAGGGGCTAATGAAAAACTGTTTTTT. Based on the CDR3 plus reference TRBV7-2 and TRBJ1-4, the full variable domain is GAGVSQSPSNKVTEKGKDVELRCDPISGHTALYWYRQSLGQGLEFLIYFQGNSAPDKSGLPSDRFSAERTGGSVSTLTIQRTQQEDSAVYLCASSLAGANEKLFFGSGTQLSVL.

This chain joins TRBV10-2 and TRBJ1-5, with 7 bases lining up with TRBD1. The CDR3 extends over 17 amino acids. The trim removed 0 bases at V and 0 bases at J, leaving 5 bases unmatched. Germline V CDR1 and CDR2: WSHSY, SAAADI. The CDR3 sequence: CASSESDRPNSNQPQHF. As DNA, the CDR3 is TGCGCCAGCAGTGAGTCGGACAGGCCCAATAGCAATCAGCCCCAGCATTTT.

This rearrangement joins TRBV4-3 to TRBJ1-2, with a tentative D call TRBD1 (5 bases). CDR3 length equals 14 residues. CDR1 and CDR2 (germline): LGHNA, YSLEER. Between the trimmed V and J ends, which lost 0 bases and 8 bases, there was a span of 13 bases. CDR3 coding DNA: TGCGCCAGCAGCCAAGATCTGGGGCTAGGGGGCTACACCTTC. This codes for CASSQDLGLGGYTF.

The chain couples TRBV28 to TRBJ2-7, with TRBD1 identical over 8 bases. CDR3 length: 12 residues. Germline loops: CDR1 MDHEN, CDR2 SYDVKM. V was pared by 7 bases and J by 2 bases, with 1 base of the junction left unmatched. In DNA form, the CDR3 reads TGTGCCAGCACGGACAGGGCCTACGAGCAGTACTTC. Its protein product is CASTDRAYEQYF.